This TCR beta chain is drawn from a study of Ad26.COV2.S vaccination and SARS-CoV-2 variants (dated by TCRdb to the early 2020s). Turning to the overall study: Vaccine-arm donors were drawn from COV1001, a multicentre, randomized, double-blind, placebo-controlled phase I-IIa trial of Ad26.COV2.S in healthy adults. Ad26.COV2.S was given intramuscularly at 5x10^10 or 1x10^11 viral particles, as a single shot or as two shots 56 days apart. TCRbeta repertoire sequencing served as the tool for gauging how specific and how broad the SARS-CoV-2-reactive T cell receptors were following Ad26.COV2.S vaccination. The TCR-sequenced set comprised around 30 samples: around 20 Ad26.COV2.S vaccine recipients, 5 placebo recipients and 8 SARS-CoV-2 convalescent individuals. Trial participants were randomized into five groups of five, in which low-dose or high-dose Ad26.COV2.S was given once or twice, or placebo was given on both occasions. Throughout the experiments and outcome assessment, investigators stayed blinded to trial group allocation.

Study-level results and caveats: Compared with placebo recipients, Ad26.COV2.S recipients showed higher spike-specific TCR breadth (P = 0.0014). The study was not powered to compare responses between vaccine doses or regimens. Vaccine and placebo recipients had comparable non-spike TCR breadth, which fits with the vaccine containing only spike. The authors noted that total T cell responses may have been underestimated by the TCR breadth and depth analyses. Substantial breadth of spike-specific CD8+ and CD4+ T cell responses was reported after vaccination.

The germline V gene (reference sequence) supplies CDR1 SGHKS and CDR2 YYEKEE. The CDR3 has 14 amino acids, counting the end cysteine and phenylalanine. The sequence is cut down to CDR3 DNA, 42 bases in frame from base 1. Here V drops 0 bases and J drops 2 bases, and the junction holds 2 bases not matched to any gene. The immunoSEQ Assay was used to sequence TCRbeta CDR3 regions. After extraction, genomic DNA underwent amplification by bias-controlled multiplex PCR, followed by high-throughput sequencing. Concerning the study's data processing: Collapsing and filtering of sequences were performed to quantify the absolute abundance of each unique TCRbeta CDR3 region. T cell fraction was estimated by normalizing TCRbeta template counts to usable DNA, which was measured by amplifying reference genes present in all nucleated cells. Repertoire TCRs were annotated as SARS-CoV-2-specific when V gene, CDR3 amino acid sequence and J gene were exactly matched to a known reactive TCR set. The reference SARS-CoV-2 TCR set was obtained from MIRA and was filtered for enrichment in COVID-19-positive ImmuneCODE repertoires, whereby public or cross-reactive TCRs were removed. Based on the MIRA antigens, annotated TCRs were further analysed at the level of specific ORF or position within ORF. Breadth was defined as the number of annotated unique rearrangements divided by the total number of unique productive rearrangements, and depth was defined as the summed frequency of the annotated unique rearrangements. Two-sided Wilcoxon rank-sum tests were applied when comparing TCR breadth between groups. TCRdb holds this immuneACCESS table with in-frame rearrangements only. Some clones are missing; in checked studies, unresolved V genes explain under half, and the rest has no known cause. V and J calls and clone size are given by that table; D and trimming were obtained from the DNA. The sample table lists about 440,000 clones, roughly 91% of them with a count of one. The ten biggest clones cover about 4.4% of the sample.

With respect to this clone: Its target antigen remains unknown. Base qualities are not provided; no much larger clone lies one nucleotide away.

Per the publication, the treatment or condition label means: some 19 received Ad26.COV2.S at low or high dose, single or two shots; several received placebo; per-sample allocation not given. For vaccine and placebo recipients, the sequenced repertoires came from samples collected on day 63 after the first injection. In Cohort 1b, about 25 adults aged 18-55 years were enrolled at a single site in Boston, USA, between 29 July and 7 August 2020. Ad26.COV2.S was a replication-incompetent adenovirus type 26 vector expressing a prefusion-stabilized SARS-CoV-2 spike protein from the original Wuhan strain.

This receptor was obtained from a person between 18 and 60 years old who received the Ad26.COV2.S COVID-19 vaccine or a placebo. The source material was peripheral blood, sampled in a trial of Ad26.COV2.S vaccine versus placebo. The rearrangement combines TRBV5-5 with TRBJ2-7, with 7 bases aligning to TRBD1. Here is the DNA: TGTGCCAGCAGCTTGGGGGACAGAACCTACGAGCAGTACTTC. The encoded protein is CASSLGDRTYEQYF.